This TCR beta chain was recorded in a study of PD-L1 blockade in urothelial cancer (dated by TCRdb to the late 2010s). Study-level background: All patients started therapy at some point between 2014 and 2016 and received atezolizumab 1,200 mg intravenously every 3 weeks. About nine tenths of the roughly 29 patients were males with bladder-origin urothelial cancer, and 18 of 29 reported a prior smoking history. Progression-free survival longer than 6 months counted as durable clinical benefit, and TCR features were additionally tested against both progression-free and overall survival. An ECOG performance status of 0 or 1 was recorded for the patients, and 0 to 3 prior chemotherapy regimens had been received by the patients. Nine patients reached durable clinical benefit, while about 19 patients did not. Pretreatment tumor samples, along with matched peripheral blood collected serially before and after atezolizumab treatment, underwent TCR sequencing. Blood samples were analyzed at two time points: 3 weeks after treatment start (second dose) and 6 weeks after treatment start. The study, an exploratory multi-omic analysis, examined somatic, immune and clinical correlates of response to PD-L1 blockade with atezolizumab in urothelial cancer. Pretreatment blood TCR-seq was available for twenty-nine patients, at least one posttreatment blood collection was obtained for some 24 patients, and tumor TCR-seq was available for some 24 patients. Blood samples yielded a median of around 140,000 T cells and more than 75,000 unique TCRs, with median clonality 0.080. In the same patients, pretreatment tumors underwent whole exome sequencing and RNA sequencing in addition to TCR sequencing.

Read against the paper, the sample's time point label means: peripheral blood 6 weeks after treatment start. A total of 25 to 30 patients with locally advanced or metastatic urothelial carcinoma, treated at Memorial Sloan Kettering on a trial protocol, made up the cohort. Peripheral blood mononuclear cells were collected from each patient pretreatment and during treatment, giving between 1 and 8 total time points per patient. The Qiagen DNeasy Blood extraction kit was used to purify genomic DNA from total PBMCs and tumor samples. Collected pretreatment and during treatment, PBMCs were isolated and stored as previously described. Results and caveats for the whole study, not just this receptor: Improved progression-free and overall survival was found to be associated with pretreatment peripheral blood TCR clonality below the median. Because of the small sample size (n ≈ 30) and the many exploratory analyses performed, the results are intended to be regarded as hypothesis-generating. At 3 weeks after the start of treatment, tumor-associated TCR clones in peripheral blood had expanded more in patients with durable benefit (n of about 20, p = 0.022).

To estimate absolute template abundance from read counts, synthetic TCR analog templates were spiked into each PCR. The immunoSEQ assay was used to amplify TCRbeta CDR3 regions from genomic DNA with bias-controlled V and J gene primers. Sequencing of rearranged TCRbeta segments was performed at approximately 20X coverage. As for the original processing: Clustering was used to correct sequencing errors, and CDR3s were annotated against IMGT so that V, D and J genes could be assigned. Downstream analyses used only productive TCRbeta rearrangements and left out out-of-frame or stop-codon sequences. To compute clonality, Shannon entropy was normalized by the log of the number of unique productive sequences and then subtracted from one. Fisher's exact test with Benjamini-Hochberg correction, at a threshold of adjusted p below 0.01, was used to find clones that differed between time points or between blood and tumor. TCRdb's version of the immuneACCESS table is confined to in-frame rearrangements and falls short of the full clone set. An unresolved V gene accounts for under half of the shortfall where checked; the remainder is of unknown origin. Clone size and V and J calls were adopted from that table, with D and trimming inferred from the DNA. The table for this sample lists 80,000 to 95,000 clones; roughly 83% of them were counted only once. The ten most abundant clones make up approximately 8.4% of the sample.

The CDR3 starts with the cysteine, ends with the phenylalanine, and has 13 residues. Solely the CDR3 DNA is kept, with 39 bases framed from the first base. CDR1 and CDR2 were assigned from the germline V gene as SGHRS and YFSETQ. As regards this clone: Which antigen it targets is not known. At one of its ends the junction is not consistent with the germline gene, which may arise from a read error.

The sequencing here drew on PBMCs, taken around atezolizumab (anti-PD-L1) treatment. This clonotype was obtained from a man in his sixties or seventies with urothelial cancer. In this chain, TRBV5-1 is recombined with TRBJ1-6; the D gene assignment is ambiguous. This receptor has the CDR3 CASSLPNWSPLHF. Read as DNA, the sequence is TGTGCCAGCAGCTTGCCCAACTGGTCACCCCTCCACTTT.